The entry that follows covers one TCR beta chain sequence. Its matching antigen is unknown. Libraries were prepared by immunoSEQ multiplex PCR; TCRdb keeps only in-frame clonotypes and omits some of them. The sample yields about 2 million clones, about 94% seen once. CDR3 length: 14 residues. Per germline, CDR1 LNHDA and CDR2 SQIVND (reference sequence). Trimming took off 4 bases at V and 6 bases at J, with 13 bases between the two ends. These data belong to a study of shared clonotypes between healthy human individuals. Points from the study as a whole: In four donors, approximately 5% of naive CD4 clonotypes appeared in common. There were few donors, and this limited the genetic and exposure-history diversity represented.

CD45RO-negative, CCR7-positively selected cells formed the naive CD8 fraction, excluding terminally differentiated effector memory CD45RA+ cells. All the donors were Caucasian adults who lived in Nashville, Tennessee. The chain links TRBV19 to TRBJ2-1, with a possible D match to TRBD2 (6 bases). Sequenced: naive CD8+ T cells sorted from blood. The TCR originated in a man younger than 35 in good health. The CDR3 spells CASSTELTSNEQFF. The CDR3 DNA is TGTGCCAGTAGTACCGAATTGACTAGCAATGAGCAGTTCTTC.